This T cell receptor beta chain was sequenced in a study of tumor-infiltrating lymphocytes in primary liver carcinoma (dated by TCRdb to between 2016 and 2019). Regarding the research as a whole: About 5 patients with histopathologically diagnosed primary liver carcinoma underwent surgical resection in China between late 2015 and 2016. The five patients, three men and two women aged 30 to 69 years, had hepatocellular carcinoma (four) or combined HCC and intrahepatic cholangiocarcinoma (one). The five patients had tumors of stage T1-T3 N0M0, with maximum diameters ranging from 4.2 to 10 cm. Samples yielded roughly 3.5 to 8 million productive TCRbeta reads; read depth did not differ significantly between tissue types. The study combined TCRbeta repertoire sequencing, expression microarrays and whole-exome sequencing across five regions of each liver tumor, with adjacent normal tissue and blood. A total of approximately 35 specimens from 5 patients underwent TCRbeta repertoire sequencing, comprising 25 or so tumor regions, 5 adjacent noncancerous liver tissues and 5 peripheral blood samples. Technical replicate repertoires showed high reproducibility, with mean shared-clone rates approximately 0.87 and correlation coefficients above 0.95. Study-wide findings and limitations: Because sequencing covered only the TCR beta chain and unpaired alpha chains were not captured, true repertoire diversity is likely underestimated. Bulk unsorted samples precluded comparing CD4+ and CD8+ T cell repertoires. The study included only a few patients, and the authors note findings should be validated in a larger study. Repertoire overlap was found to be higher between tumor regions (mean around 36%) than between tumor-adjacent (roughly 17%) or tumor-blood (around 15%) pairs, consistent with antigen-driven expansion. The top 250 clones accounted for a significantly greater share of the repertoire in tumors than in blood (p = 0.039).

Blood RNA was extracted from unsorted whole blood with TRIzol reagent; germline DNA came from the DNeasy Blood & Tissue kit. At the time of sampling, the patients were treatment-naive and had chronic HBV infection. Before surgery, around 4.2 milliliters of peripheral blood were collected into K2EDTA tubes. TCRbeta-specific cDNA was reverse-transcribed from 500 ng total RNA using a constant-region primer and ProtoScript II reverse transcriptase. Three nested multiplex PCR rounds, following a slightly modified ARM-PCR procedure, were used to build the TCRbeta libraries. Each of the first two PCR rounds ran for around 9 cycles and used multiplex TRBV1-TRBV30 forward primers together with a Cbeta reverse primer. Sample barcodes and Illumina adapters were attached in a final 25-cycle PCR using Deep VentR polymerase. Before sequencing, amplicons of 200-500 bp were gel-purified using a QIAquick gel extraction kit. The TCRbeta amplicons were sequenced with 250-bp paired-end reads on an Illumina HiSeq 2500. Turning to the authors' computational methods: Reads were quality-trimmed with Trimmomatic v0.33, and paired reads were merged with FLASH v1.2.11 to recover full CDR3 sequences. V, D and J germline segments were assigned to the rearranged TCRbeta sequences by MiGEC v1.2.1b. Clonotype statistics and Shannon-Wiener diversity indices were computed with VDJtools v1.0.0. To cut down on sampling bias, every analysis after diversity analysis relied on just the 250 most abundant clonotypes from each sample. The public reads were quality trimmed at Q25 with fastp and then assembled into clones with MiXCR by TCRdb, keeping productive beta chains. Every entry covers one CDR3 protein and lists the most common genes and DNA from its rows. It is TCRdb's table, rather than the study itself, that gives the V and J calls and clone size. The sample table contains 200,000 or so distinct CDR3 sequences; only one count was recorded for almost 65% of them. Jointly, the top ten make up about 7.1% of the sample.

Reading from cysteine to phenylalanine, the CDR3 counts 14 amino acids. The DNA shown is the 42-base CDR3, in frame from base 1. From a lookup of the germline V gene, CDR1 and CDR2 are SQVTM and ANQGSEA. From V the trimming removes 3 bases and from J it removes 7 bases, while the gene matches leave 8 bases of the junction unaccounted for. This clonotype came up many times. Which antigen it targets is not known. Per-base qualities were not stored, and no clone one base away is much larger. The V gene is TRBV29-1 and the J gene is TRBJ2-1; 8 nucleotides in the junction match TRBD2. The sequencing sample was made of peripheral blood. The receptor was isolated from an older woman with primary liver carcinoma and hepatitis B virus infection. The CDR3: CSVEPSGSLNEQFF. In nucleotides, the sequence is TGCAGCGTTGAGCCCAGCGGGAGTTTGAATGAGCAGTTCTTC.